A single T cell receptor (beta chain) is shown here with its context. Its antigen remains unknown. The CDR3 length is 16 residues. V lost 1 base, J lost 5 bases, and 12 bases lay in between. CDR1 is SGHTA and CDR2 is FQGNSA in the germline V gene. Exclusion applied to patients with other autoimmune diseases, uncontrolled infections, pregnancy or lactation. Amplification from RNA transcripts yielded the TCR beta CDR3 regions. Amplification began with first-round RT-PCR using HTBI primers, then second-round multiplex PCR was performed. One entry per CDR3 protein, called by TCRdb with MiXCR from the multiplex PCR reads. The profile shows a few hundred thousand distinct CDR3 sequences, under 40% of them singletons. The source of the sample is a study of Graves' ophthalmopathy and Graves' hyperthyroidism. The study, taken as a whole, reports: Thyroid clonotypes that were expanded above 0.001 frequency mostly also appeared in blood.

The chain has TRBV7-2 and TRBJ1-6, with D perhaps matching TRBD1 (6 bases). The source is an adult man with Graves' hyperthyroidism. The sequenced sample was peripheral blood or thyroid tissue (not recorded which). CDR3 in DNA: TGTGCCAGCAGCTTAGGGCTGAGGACAGATAATTCACCCCTCCACTTT. Its translation: CASSLGLRTDNSPLHF.